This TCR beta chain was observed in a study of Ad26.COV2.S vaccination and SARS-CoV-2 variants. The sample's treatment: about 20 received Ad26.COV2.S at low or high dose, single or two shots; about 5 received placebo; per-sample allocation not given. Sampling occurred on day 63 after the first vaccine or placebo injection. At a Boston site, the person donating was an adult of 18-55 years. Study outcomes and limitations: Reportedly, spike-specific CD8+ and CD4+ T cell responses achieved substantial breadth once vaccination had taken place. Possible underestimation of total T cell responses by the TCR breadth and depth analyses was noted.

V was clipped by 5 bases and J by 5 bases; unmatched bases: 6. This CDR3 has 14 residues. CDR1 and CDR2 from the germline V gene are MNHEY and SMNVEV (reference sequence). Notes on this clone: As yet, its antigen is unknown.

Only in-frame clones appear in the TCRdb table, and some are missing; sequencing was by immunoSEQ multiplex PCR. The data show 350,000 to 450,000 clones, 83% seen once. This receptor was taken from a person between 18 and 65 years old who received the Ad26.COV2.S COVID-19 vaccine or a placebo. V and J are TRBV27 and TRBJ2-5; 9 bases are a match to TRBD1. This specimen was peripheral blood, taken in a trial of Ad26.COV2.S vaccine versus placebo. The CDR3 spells CASSRTGGGETQYF. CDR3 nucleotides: TGTGCCAGCAGTCGAACAGGGGGCGGCGAGACCCAGTACTTC.